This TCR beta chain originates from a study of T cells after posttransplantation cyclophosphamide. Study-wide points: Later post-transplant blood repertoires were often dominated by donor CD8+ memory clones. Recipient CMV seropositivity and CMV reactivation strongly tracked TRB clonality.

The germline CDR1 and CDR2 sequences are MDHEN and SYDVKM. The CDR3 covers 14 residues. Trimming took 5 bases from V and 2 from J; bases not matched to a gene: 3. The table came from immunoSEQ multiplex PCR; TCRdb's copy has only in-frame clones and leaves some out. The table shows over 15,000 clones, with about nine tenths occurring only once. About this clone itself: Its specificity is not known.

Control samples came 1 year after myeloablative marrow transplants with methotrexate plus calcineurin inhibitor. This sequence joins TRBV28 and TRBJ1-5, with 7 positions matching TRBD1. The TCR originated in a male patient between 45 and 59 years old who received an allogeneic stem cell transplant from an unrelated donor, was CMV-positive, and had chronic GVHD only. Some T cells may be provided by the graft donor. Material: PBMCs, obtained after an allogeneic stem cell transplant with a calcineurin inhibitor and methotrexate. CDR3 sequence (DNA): TGTGCCAGCAGTCGAACAGGGGGCAATCAGCCCCAGCATTTT. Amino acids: CASSRTGGNQPQHF.